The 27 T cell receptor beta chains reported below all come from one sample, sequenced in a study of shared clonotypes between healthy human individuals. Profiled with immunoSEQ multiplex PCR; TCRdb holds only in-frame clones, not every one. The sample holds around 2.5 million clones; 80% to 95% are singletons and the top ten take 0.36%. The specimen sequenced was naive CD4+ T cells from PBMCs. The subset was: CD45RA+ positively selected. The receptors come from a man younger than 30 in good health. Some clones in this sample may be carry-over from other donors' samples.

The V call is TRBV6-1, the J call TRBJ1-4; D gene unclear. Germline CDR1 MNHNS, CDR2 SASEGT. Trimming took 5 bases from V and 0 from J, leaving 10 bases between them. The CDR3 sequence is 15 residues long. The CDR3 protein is CASSWTDATNEKLFF. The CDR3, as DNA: TGTGCCAGCAGTTGGACCGACGCAACTAATGAAAAACTGTTTTTT.

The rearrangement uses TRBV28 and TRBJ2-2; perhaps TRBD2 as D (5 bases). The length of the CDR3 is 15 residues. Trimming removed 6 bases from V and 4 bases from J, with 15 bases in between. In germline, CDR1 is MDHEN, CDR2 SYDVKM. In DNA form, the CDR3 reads TGTGCCAGCAGACCGGGATATAGTGGCACCGGGGAGCTGTTTTTT. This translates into CASRPGYSGTGELFF.

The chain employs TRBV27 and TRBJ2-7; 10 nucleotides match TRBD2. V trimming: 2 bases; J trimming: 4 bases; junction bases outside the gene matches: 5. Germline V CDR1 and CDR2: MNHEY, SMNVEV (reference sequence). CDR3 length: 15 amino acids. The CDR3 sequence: CASSLNPSGRYEQYF. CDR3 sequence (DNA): TGTGCCAGCAGTTTAAACCCTAGCGGGAGATACGAGCAGTACTTC.

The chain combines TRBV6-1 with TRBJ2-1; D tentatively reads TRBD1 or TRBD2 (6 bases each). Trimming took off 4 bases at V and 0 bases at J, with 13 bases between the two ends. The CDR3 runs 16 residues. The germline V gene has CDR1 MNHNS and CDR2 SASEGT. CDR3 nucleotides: TGTGCCAGCAGTGGGGGGGCCGCTAGCTCCTACAATGAGCAGTTCTTC. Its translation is CASSGGAASSYNEQFF.

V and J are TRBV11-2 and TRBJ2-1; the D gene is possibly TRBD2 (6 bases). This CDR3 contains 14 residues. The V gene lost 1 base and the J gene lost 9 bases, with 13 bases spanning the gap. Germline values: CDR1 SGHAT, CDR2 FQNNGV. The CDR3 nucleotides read TGTGCCAGCAGCTTAGTTCGGGAGAGGATTGAGCAGTTCTTC. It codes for CASSLVRERIEQFF.

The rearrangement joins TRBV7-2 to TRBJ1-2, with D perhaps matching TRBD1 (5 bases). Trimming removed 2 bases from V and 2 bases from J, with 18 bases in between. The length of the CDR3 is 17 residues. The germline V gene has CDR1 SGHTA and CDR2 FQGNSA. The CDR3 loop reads CASSLFLPGPSNYGYTF. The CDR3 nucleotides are TGTGCCAGCAGCTTATTTCTACCGGGACCTTCAAACTATGGCTACACCTTC.

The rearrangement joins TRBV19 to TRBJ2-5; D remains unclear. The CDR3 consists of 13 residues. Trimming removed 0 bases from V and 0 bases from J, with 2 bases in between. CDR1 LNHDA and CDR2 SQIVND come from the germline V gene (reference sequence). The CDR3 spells CASSIEYQETQYF. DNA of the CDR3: TGTGCCAGTAGTATAGAGTACCAAGAGACCCAGTACTTC.

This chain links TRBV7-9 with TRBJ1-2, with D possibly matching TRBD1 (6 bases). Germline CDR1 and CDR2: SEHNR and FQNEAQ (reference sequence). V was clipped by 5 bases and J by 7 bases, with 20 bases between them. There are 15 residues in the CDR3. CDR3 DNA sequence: TGTGCCAGCAGCATAGGGGGGGGCGGCCCCCCTGGCTACACCTTC. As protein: CASSIGGGGPPGYTF.

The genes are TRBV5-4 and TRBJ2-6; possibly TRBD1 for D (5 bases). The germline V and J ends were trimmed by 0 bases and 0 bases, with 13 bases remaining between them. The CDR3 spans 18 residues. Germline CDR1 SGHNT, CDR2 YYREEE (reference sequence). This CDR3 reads CASSLANQGLSGANVLTF. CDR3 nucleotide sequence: TGTGCCAGCAGCTTGGCCAACCAGGGCCTCTCTGGGGCCAACGTCCTGACTTTC.

In DNA form, the CDR3 reads TGTGCCAGCAGCGTAGAGGCGGTGAACACTGAAGCTTTCTTT. It codes for CASSVEAVNTEAFF. The rearrangement joins TRBV9 to TRBJ1-1; D not resolved. V was pared by 0 bases and J by 0 bases, with 6 bases between. Per the germline V gene, CDR1 is SGDLS and CDR2 is YYNGEE. This CDR3 is 14 amino acids long.

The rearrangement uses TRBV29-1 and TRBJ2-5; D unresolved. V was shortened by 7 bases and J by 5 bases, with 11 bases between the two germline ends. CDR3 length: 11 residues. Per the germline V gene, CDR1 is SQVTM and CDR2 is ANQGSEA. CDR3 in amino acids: CSAAPSETQYF. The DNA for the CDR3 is TGCAGCGCCGCGCCCTCGGAGACCCAGTACTTC.

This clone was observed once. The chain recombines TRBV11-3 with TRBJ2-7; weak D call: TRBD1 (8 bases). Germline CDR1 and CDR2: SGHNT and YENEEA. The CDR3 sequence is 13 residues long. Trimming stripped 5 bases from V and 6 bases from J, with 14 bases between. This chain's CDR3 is CASSGQGGAEQYF. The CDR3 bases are TGTGCCAGCAGCGGACAGGGAGGGGCCGAGCAGTACTTC.

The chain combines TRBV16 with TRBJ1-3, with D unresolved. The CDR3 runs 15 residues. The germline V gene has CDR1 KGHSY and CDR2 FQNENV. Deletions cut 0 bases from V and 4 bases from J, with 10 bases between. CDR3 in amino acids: CASSQSMVSGNTIYF. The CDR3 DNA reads TGTGCCAGCAGCCAATCGATGGTCAGCGGAAACACCATATATTTT.

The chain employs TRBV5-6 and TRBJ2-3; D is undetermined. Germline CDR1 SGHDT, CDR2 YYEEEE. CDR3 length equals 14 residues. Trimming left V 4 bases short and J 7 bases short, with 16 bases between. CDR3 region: CASSVLFSSHTQYF. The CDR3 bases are TGTGCCAGCAGCGTTCTCTTCTCTTCCCATACGCAGTATTTT.

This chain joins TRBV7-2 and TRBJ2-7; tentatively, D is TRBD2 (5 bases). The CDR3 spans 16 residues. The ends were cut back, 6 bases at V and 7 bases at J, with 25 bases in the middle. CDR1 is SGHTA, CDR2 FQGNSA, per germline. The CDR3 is CASSPVLAGSFFEQYF. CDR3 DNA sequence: TGTGCCAGCAGTCCCGTCCTGGCGGGTTCGTTCTTTGAGCAGTACTTC.

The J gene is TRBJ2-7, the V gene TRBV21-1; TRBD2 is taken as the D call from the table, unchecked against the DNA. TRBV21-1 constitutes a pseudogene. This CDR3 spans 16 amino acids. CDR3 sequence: CASTLVRDFRTYEQYF. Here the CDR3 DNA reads TGTGCCAGCACCCTAGTCCGGGATTTTAGAACCTACGAGCAGTACTTC.

The CDR3: CASSAENTEAFF. CDR3 in DNA: TGTGCCAGCAGCGCCGAGAACACTGAAGCTTTCTTT. The rearrangement uses TRBV11-3 and TRBJ1-1; D remains ambiguous. The CDR3 has 12 residues. Trimming stripped 5 bases from V and 1 base from J, with 5 bases between. CDR1 SGHNT and CDR2 YENEEA come from the germline V gene.

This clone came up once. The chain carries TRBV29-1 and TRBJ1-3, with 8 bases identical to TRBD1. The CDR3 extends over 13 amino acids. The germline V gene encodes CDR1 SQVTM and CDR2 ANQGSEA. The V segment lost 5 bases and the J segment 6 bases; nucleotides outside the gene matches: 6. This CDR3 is CSVNRGIENTIYF. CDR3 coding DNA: TGCAGCGTTAACAGGGGGATTGAAAACACCATATATTTT.

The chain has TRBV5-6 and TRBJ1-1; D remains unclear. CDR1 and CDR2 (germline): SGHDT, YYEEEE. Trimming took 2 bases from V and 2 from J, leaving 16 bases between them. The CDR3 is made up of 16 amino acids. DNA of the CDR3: TGTGCCAGCAGCTTCGGGCTGCTACCGACAAACACTGAAGCTTTCTTT. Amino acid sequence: CASSFGLLPTNTEAFF.

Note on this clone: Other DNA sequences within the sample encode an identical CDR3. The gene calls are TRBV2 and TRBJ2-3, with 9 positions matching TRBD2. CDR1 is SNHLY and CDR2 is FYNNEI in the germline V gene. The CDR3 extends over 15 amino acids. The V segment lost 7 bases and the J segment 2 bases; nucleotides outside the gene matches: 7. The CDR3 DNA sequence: TGTGCCAGCAACGGGCTAGCGGGATCCACAGATACGCAGTATTTT. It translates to CASNGLAGSTDTQYF.

CDR3 residues: CASSGLARYEQYF. CDR3 in DNA: TGTGCCAGCAGCGGTTTGGCCCGCTACGAGCAGTACTTC. This chain uses TRBV7-3 with TRBJ2-7, with D unclear. The V end lost 5 bases, the J end lost 3 bases, and 11 bases lay between the germline ends. The V gene's germline CDR1 is SGHTA and CDR2 FQGTGA. The CDR3 loop spans 13 amino acids.

DNA for the CDR3: TGTGCCTGGAGTGTATCGGGCTTGGGGGGTACTGAAGCTTTCTTT. Its translation is CAWSVSGLGGTEAFF. The rearrangement uses TRBV30 and TRBJ1-1, with D perhaps matching TRBD1 (5 bases). Germline-derived CDR1 and CDR2 are GTSNPN and SVGIG (reference sequence). This CDR3 spans 15 amino acids. V was shortened by 0 bases and J by 5 bases, with 16 bases between the two germline ends. Using reference TRBV30 and TRBJ1-1 for the parts outside the CDR3, the full variable domain is SQTIHQWPATLVQPVGSPLSLECTVEGTSNPNLYWYRQAAGRGLQLLFYSVGIGQISSEVPQNLSASRPQDRQFILSSKKLLLSDSGFYLCAWSVSGLGGTEAFFGQGTRLTVV.

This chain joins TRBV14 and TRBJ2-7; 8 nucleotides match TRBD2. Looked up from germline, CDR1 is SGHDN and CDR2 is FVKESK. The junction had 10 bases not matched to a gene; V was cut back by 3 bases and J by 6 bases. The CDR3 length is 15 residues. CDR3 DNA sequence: TGTGCCAGCAGCCACATACTAGCGGAGGCCATCGAGCAGTACTTC. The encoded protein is CASSHILAEAIEQYF.

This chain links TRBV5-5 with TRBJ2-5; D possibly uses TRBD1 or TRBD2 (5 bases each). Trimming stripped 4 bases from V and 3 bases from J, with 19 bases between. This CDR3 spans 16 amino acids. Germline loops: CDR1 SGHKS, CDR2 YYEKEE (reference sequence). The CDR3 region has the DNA TGTGCCAGCAGCCGAATACCCGGGACGGTGGAAGAGACCCAGTACTTC. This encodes CASSRIPGTVEETQYF.

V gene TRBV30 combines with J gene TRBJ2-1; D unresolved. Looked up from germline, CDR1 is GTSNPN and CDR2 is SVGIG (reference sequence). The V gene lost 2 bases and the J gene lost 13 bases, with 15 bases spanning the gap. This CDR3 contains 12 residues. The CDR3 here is CAWSILTPPQFF. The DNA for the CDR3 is TGTGCCTGGAGTATCCTGACTCCCCCCCAGTTCTTC.

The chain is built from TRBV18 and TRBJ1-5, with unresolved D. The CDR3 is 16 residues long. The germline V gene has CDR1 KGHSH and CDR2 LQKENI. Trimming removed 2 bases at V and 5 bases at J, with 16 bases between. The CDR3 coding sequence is TGTGCCAGCTCACCATCACGGGCCTCGCAGGATCAGCCCCAGCATTTT. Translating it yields CASSPSRASQDQPQHF.

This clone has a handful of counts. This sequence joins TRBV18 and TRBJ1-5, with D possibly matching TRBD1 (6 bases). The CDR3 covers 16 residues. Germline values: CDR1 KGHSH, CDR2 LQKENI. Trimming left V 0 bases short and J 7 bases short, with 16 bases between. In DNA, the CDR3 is TGTGCCAGCTCACCACCGACGGGGGCATCGGGGCAGCCCCAGCATTTT. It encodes CASSPPTGASGQPQHF.